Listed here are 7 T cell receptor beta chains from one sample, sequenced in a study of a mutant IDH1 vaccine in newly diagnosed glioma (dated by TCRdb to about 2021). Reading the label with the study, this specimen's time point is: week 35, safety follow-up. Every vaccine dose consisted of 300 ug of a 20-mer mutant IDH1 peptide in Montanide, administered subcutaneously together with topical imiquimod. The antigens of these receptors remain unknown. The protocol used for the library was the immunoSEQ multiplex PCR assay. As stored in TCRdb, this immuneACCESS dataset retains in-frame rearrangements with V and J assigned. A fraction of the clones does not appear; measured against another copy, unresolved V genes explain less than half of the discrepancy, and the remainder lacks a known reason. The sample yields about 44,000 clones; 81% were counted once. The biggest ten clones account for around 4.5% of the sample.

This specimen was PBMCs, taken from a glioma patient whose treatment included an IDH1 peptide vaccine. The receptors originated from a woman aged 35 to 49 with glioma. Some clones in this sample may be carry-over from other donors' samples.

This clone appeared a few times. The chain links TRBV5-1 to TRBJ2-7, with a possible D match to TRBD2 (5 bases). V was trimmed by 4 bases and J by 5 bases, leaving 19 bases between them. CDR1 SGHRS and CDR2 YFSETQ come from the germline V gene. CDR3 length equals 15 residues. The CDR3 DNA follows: TGCGCCAGCAGCCCCTCTGGACTCCCGGCCGACGAGCAGTACTTC. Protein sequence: CASSPSGLPADEQYF.

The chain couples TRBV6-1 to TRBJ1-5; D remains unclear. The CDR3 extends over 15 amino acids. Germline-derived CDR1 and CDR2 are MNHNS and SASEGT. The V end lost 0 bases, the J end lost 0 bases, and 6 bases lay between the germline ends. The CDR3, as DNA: TGTGCCAGCAGTGAAGCGCCAGGTAGCAATCAGCCCCAGCATTTT. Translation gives CASSEAPGSNQPQHF.

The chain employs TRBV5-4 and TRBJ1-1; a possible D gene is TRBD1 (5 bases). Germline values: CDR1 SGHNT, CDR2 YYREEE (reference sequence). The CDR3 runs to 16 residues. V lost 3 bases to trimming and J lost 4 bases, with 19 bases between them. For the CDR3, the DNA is TGTGCCAGCAGCTCCTGGACGGTACGGGGGGTCACTGAAGCTTTCTTT. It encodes CASSSWTVRGVTEAFF.

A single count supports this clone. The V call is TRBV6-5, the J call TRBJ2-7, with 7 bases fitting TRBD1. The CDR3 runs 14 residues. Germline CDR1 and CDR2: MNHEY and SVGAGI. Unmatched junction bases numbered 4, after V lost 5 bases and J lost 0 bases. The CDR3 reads CASSPTGLSYEQYF. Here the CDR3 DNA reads TGTGCCAGCAGTCCGACAGGGCTCTCCTACGAGCAGTACTTC.

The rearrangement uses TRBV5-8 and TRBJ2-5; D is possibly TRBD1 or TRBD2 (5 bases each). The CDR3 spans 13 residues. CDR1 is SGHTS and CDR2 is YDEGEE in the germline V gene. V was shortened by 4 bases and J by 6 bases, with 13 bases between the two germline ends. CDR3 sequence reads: CASSPGRGQTQYF. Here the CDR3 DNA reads TGTGCCAGCAGCCCTGGAAGGGGACAGACCCAGTACTTC. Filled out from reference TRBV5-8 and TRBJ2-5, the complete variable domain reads EAGVTQSPTHLIKTRGQQATLRCSPISGHTSVYWYQQALGLGLQFLLWYDEGEERNRGNFPPRFSGRQFPNYSSELNVNALELEDSALYLCASSPGRGQTQYFGPGTRLLVL.

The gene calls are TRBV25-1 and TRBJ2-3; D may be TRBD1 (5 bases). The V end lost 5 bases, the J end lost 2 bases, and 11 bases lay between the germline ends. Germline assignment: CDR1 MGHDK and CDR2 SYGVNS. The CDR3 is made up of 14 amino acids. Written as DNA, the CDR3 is TGTGCCAGCAGTCCTAGGACAATCACAGATACGCAGTATTTT. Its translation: CASSPRTITDTQYF.

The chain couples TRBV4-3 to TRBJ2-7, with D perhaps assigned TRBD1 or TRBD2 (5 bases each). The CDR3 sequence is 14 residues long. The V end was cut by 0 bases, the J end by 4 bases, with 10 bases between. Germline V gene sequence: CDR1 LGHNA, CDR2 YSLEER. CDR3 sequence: CASSQDWDGYEQYF. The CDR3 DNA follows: TGCGCCAGCAGCCAAGATTGGGACGGATACGAGCAGTACTTC.